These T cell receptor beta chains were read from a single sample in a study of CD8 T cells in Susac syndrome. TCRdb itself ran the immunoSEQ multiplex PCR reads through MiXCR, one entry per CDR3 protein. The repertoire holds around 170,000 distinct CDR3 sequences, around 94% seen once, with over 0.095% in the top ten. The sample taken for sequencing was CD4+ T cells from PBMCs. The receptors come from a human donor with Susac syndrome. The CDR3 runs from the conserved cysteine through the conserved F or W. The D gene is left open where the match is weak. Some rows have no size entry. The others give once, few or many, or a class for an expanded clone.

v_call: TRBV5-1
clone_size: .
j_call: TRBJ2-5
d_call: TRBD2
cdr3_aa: CASSSPPGLAGGQETQYF
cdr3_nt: TGCGCCAGCAGCTCACCTCCGGGACTAGCGGGGGGACAAGAGACCCAGTACTTC

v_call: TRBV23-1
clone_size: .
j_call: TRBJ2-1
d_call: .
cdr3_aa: CASSQRAYNEQFF
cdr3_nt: TGCGCCAGCAGTCAGAGGGCCTACAATGAGCAGTTCTTC

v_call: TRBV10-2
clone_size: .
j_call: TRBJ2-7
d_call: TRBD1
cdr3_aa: CASKLQGVNEQYF
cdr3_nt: TGCGCCAGCAAGTTACAGGGGGTCAACGAGCAGTACTTC

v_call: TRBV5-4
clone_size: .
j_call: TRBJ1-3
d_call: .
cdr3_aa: CASSPASSGNTIYF
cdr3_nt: TGTGCCAGCAGTCCCGCCTCCTCTGGAAACACCATATATTTT

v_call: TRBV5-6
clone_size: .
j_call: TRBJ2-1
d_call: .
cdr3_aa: CASSSRTRVYNEQFF
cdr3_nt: TGTGCCAGCAGTTCCCGGACGCGTGTCTACAATGAGCAGTTCTTC

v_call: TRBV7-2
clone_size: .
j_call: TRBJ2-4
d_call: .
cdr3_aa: CASSLALGLGNIQYF
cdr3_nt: TGTGCCAGCAGCTTAGCGTTGGGTCTGGGAAACATTCAGTACTTC

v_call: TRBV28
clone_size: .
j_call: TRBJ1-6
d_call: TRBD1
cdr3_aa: CASRSQGADNSPLHF
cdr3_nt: TGTGCCAGCAGGTCACAGGGGGCGGATAATTCACCCCTCCACTTT

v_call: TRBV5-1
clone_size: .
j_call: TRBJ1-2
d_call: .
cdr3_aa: CASSFSIDSQYGYTF
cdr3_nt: TGCGCCAGCAGTTTTAGTATTGACAGCCAGTATGGCTACACCTTC

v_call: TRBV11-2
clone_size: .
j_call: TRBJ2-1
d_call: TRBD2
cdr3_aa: CASSSNRTGLAGYNEQFF
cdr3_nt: TGTGCCAGCAGCTCAAATCGAACCGGACTAGCGGGGTATAATGAGCAGTTCTTC

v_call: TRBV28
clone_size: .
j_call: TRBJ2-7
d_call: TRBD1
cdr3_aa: CASSRQGTTYEQYF
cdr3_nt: TGTGCCAGCAGCCGACAGGGTACAACCTACGAGCAGTACTTC

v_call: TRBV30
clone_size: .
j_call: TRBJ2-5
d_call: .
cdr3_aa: CAWSGRVYQETQYF
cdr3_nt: TGTGCCTGGAGTGGCAGGGTGTACCAAGAGACCCAGTACTTC

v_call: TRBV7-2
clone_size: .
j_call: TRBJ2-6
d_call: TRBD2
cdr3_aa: CASSLQPLGGDGANVLTF
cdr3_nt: TGTGCCAGCAGCCTCCAACCCCTCGGGGGGGACGGGGCCAACGTCCTGACTTTC

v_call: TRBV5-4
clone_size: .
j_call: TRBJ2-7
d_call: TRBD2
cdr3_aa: CASSTGGGLNYEQYF
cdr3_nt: TGTGCCAGCAGCACAGGCGGGGGGCTAAACTACGAGCAGTACTTC

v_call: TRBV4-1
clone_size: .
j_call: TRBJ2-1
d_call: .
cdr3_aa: CASSQVKPTYNEQFF
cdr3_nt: TGCGCCAGCAGCCAAGTGAAACCAACCTACAATGAGCAGTTCTTC

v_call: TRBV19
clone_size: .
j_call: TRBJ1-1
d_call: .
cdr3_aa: CASSILGAGTEAFF
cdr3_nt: TGTGCCAGTAGTATACTGGGGGCAGGGACTGAAGCTTTCTTT

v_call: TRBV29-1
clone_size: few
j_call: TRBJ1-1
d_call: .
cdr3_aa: CSVEGHLNTEAFF
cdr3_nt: TGCAGCGTTGAGGGCCACTTGAACACTGAAGCTTTCTTT

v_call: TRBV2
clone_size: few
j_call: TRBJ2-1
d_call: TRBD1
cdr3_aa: CASSSGQESSYNEQFF
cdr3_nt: TGTGCCAGCAGTTCTGGACAGGAAAGCTCCTACAATGAGCAGTTCTTC

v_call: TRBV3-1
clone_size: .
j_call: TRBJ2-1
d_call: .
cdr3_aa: CASSQHYNEQFF
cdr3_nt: TGTGCCAGCAGCCAACACTACAATGAGCAGTTCTTC

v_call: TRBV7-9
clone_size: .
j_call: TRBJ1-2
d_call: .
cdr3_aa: CASSPLSSYGYTF
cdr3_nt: TGTGCCAGCAGCCCCCTTAGTAGTTATGGCTACACCTTC

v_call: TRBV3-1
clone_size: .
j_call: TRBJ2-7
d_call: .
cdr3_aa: CASSLGDGAYEQYF
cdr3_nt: TGTGCCAGCAGCCTGGGGGACGGAGCCTACGAGCAGTACTTC

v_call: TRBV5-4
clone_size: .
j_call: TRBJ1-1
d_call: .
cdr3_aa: CASSMDSMNTEAFF
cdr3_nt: TGTGCCAGCAGCATGGACAGTATGAACACTGAAGCTTTCTTT

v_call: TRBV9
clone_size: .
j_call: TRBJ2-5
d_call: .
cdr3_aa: CASSRGVKETQYF
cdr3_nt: TGTGCCAGCAGCCGTGGCGTAAAAGAGACCCAGTACTTC

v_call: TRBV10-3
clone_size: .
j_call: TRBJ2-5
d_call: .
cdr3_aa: CAISNQETQYF
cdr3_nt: TGTGCCATCAGTAACCAAGAGACCCAGTACTTC

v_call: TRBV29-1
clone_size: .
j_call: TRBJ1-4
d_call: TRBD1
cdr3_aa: CSVEGMGQDYEKLFF
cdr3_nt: TGCAGCGTTGAGGGTATGGGACAGGACTACGAAAAACTGTTTTTT

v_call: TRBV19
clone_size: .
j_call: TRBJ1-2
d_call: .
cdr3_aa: CASSGESGGYTF
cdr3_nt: TGTGCCAGTAGTGGGGAGTCCGGCGGCTACACCTTC

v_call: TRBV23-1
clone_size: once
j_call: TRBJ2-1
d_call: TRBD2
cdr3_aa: CASSQGAGAGNEQFF
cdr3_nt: TGCGCCAGCAGTCAAGGAGCGGGGGCCGGCAATGAGCAGTTCTTC

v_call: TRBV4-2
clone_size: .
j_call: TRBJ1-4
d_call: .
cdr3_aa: CASSQEVRNEKLFF
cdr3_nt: TGTGCCAGCAGCCAAGAAGTCAGGAATGAAAAACTGTTTTTT

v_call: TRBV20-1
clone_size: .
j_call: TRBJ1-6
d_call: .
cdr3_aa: CSAPSEGDFSPLHF
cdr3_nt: TGCAGTGCTCCCAGTGAAGGGGACTTTTCACCCCTCCACTTT

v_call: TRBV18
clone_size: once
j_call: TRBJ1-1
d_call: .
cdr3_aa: CASSPRGQVNTEAFF
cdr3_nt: TGTGCCAGCTCACCACGGGGGCAGGTCAACACTGAAGCTTTCTTT

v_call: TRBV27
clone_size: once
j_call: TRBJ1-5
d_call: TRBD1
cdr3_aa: CASSPRTGGNQPQHF
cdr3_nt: TGTGCCAGCAGTCCCAGGACAGGGGGTAATCAGCCCCAGCATTTT

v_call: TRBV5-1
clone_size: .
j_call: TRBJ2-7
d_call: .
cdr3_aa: CASSSAGQGGLEQYF
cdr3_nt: TGCGCCAGCAGCTCCGCTGGGCAGGGGGGCCTGGAGCAGTACTTC

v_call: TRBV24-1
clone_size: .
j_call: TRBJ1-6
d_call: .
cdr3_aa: CATSDLRVPWSPLHF
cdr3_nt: TGTGCCACCAGTGATTTAAGGGTGCCTTGGTCACCCCTCCACTTT

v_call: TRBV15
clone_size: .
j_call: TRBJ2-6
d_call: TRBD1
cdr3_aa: CATTTGGSGANVLTF
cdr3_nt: TGTGCCACCACGACAGGGGGCTCTGGGGCCAACGTCCTGACTTTC

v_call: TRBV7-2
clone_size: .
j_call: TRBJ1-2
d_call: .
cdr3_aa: CASSLGGSFLYGYTF
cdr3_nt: TGTGCCAGCAGCTTAGGGGGCAGCTTCCTCTATGGCTACACCTTC

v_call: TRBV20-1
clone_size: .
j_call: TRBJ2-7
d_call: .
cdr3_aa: CSAKVSAQGMGYEQYF
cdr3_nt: TGCAGTGCTAAGGTCTCCGCCCAGGGGATGGGATACGAGCAGTACTTC

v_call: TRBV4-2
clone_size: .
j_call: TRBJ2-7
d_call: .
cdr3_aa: CASSQVSGNYEQYF
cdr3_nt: TGTGCCAGCAGCCAGGTGTCGGGGAACTACGAGCAGTACTTC